This section outlines one T cell receptor beta chain sequence together with its context. The data were taken from a study of blood T cell repertoires in COVID-19. Study at large: Donors in the United States, Italy and Spain gave samples during acute or convalescent COVID-19.

CDR1 and CDR2 from the germline V gene are SGDLS and YYNGEE. The CDR3 loop spans 14 amino acids. The germline V and J ends were trimmed by 0 bases and 5 bases, with 9 bases remaining between them. Using immunoSEQ multiplex PCR, the repertoire was profiled, and TCRdb retains in-frame clones only, with some absent. The data contain about 140,000 clones, approximately 79% of them singletons. The source is a man in his fifties or sixties with acute or convalescent COVID-19. The rearrangement joins TRBV9 to TRBJ1-5; perhaps TRBD1 as D (5 bases). The sample consisted of peripheral blood. The chain's CDR3 is CASSVGWGDQPQHF. The CDR3, as DNA: TGTGCCAGCAGCGTAGGTTGGGGGGATCAGCCCCAGCATTTT.